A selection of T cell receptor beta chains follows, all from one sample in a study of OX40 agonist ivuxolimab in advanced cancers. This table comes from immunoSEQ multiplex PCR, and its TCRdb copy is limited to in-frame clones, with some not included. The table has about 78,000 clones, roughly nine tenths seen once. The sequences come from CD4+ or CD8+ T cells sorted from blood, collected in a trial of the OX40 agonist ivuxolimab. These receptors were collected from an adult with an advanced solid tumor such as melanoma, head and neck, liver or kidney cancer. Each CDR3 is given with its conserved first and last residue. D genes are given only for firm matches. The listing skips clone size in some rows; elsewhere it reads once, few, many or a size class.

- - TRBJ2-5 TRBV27 TGTGCCAGCAGTCATCAAGAGACCCAGTACTTC CASSHQETQYF
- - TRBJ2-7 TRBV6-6 TGTGCCAGCAGTTACTTCGACCGGGACCAGCAGTACTTC CASSYFDRDQQYF
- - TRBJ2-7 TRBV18 TGTGCCAGCTCACCACGGGGGATTAGGGCCGAAGGGGAGCAGTACTTC CASSPRGIRAEGEQYF
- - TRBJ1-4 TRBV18 TGTGCCAGCTCGCTGAATACAGCAACTAATGAAAAACTGTTTTTT CASSLNTATNEKLFF
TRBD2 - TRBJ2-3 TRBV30 TGTGCCTGGAGTCGGGGGAGGGCCTCTAGCACAGATACGCAGTATTTT CAWSRGRASSTDTQYF
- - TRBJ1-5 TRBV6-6 TGTGCCAGCAGCCGACGACTGGATAGCAATCAGCCCCAGCATTTT CASSRRLDSNQPQHF
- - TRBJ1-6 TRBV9 TGTGCCAGCAGCCCTAGGGGCGGTTCACCCCTCCACTTT CASSPRGGSPLHF
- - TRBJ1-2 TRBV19 TGTGCCAGCCCTCGGGAGAGGGGTGGCTACACCTTC CASPRERGGYTF
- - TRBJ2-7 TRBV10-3 TGTGCCATCAGTGATTTCCGGGCCATAGGGTACGAGCAGTACTTC CAISDFRAIGYEQYF
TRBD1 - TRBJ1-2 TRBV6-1 TGTGCCAGCAGACGACAGGGCGACTATGGCTACACCTTC CASRRQGDYGYTF
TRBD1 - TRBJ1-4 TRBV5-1 TGCGCCAGCAGCTCCCTTGGACAGGATGAAAAACTGTTTTTT CASSSLGQDEKLFF
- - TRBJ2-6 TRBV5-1 TGCGCCAGCAGCTTGACTACGGCCCACTCTGGGGCCAACGTCCTGACTTTC CASSLTTAHSGANVLTF
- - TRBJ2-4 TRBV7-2 TGTGCCAGCAGCTTAGCCCTCCCCGGGCGGGTCACGCCATTAGCCAAAAACATTCAGTACTTC CASSLALPGRVTPLAKNIQYF
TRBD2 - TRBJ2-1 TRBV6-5 TGTGCCAGCAGTTACTCACCGGGACTAGCGGGTTCTAAGCAGTTCTTC CASSYSPGLAGSKQFF
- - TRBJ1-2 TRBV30 TGTGCCTGGAGTGCCCACCTCCTCCGGGACCCGCGCAACTATGGCTACACCTTC CAWSAHLLRDPRNYGYTF
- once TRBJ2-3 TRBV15 TGTGCCACCAGCAGAGATCTATCCACGGGGTCAGATACGCAGTATTTT CATSRDLSTGSDTQYF
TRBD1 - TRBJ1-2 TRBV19 TGTGCCAGTAGTCTAGCCGAAGGGGGCGCCGGTGGCTACACCTTC CASSLAEGGAGGYTF
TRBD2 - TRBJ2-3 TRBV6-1 TGTGCCAGCAGTGATACTAGCGGGCCGACAGGTACGCAGTATTTT CASSDTSGPTGTQYF
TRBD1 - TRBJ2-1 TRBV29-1 TGCAGCGCACGAAGGAGGGAAAGGGGACAGGGGAAAGGCAATGAGCAGTTCTTC CSARRRERGQGKGNEQFF
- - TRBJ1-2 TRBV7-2 TGTGCCAGCAGCTTATTCAGGACCACATTAGGGGCTTATGGCTACACCTTC CASSLFRTTLGAYGYTF
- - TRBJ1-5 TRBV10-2 TGCGCCAGCAGTACCTTCGGACTGTATAGCAATCAGCCCCAGCATTTT CASSTFGLYSNQPQHF
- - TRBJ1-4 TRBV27 TGTGCCAGCCGACTGGGGGGGAATTATGAAAAACTGTTTTTT CASRLGGNYEKLFF
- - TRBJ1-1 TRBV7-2 TGTGCCAGCAGCTTAAGGGTGGGAGCTGAAGCTTTCTTT CASSLRVGAEAFF
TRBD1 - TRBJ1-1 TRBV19 TGTGCCAGTGCCACCCCAAGGGGGCGGACGAACACTGAAGCTTTCTTT CASATPRGRTNTEAFF
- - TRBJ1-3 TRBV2 TGTGCCAGCAGTGGGGGGCGGGCTGGAAACACCATATATTTT CASSGGRAGNTIYF
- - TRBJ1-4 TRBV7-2 TGTGCCAGCAGCTTAGTGACCGAAAAACTGTTTTTT CASSLVTEKLFF
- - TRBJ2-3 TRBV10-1 TGCGCCAGCAGTGAGGCGGCCCGGGATACGCAGTATTTT CASSEAARDTQYF
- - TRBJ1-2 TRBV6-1 TGTGCCAGCAGCGAAGGGGGGGCCGCCTATGGCTACACCTTC CASSEGGAAYGYTF
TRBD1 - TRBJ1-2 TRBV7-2 TGTGCCAGCAGCCGTGACAGGGGAGCTAACTATGGCTACACCTTC CASSRDRGANYGYTF
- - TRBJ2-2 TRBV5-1 TGCGCCAGCAGGGACAGTTTGAACACCGGGGAGCTGTTTTTT CASRDSLNTGELFF
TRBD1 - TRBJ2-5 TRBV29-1 TGCAGCGTCCGGACAGGGTTTGGAGAGACCCAGTACTTC CSVRTGFGETQYF
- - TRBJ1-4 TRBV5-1 TGCGCCAGCAGCTTGGAAGTATCGTGGGGCAACAATGAAAAACTGTTTTTT CASSLEVSWGNNEKLFF
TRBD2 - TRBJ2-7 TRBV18 TGTGCCAGCTCACCACAGCGGGAGTACGAGCAGTACTTC CASSPQREYEQYF
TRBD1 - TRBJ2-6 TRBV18 TGTGCCAGCAAACCGGGACAGGGATACTCTGGGGCCAACGTCCTGACTTTC CASKPGQGYSGANVLTF
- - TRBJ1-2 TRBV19 TGTGCCAGTAACGTTGGTGGGGGGCCTCTCGGCTACACCTTC CASNVGGGPLGYTF
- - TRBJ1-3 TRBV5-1 TGCGCCAGCAGCCAAACCGGGACGGACACTGGAAACACCATATATTTT CASSQTGTDTGNTIYF
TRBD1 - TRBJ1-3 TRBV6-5 TGTGCCAGCAGTTACTCGGGGACAGGGGCTGGAAACACCATATATTTT CASSYSGTGAGNTIYF
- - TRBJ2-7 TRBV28 TGTGCCAGCTACCGCGAGAGCTCCTACGAGCAGTACTTC CASYRESSYEQYF
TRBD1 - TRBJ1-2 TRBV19 TGTGCCAGTAACTCCCCCGGACAGGACTCTAACTATGGCTACACCTTC CASNSPGQDSNYGYTF
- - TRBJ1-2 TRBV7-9 TGTGCCAGCAGCTCGTTGAGGGACTATGGCTACACCTTC CASSSLRDYGYTF
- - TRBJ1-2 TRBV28 TGTGCCAGCAGTCCCCTCTGGGCGGATTTTAACTATGGCTACACCTTC CASSPLWADFNYGYTF
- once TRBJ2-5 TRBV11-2 TGTGCCAGCAGCGTCTACAGGGCGGCTACCGGGGAGACCCAGTACTTC CASSVYRAATGETQYF
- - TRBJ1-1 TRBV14 TGTGCCAGCAGCGTCCGGGACACCTATGAAGCTTTCTTT CASSVRDTYEAFF
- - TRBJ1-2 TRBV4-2 TGTGCCAGCAGCCAAGGGGAGAGTTTACGGGATGGCTACACCTTC CASSQGESLRDGYTF
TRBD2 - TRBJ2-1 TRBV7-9 TGTGCCAGCAGCTCTCTCTGGCGGGGGGCCTCCTACAATGAGCAGTTCTTC CASSSLWRGASYNEQFF
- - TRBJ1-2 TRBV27 TGTGCCAGCAGTTTCTCCCGGACAGTGCCCTTTGGCGGCTACACCTTC CASSFSRTVPFGGYTF
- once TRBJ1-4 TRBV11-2 TGTGCCAGCAGCTTAGGCCGATGGGGAACTAATGAAAAACTGTTTTTT CASSLGRWGTNEKLFF
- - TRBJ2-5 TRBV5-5 TGTGCCAGCAGCTTGACCCCACGGCAAGAGACCCAGTACTTC CASSLTPRQETQYF